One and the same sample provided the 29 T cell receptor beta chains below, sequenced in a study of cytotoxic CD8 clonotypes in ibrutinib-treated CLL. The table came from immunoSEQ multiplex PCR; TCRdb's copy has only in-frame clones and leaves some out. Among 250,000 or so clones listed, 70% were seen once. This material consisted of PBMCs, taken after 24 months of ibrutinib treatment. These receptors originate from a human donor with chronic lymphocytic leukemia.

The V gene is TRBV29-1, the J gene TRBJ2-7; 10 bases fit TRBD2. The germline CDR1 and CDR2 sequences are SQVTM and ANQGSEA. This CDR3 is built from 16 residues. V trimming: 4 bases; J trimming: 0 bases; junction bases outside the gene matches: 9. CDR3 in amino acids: CSVASGRTSLSYEQYF. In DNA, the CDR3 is TGCAGCGTTGCTAGCGGGAGAACCAGTCTCTCCTACGAGCAGTACTTC.

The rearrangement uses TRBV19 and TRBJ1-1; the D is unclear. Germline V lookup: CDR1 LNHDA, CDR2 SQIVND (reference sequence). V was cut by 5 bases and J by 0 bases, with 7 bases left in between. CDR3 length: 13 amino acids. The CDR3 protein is CASSPPLNTEAFF. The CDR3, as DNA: TGTGCCAGTAGTCCTCCATTGAACACTGAAGCTTTCTTT.

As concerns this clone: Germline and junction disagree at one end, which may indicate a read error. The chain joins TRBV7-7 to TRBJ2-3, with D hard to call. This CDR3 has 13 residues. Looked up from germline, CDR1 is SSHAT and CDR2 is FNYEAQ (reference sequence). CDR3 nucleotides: TGTGCTAGCAGCGTGGACAGCACAGATACGCAGTATTTT. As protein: CASSVDSTDTQYF.

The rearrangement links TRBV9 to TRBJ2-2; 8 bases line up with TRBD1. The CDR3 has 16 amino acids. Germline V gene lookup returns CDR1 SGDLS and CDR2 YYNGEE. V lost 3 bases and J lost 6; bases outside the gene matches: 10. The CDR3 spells CASSAPRQGKAGELFF. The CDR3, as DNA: TGTGCCAGCAGCGCCCCCCGACAGGGGAAGGCCGGGGAGCTGTTTTTT.

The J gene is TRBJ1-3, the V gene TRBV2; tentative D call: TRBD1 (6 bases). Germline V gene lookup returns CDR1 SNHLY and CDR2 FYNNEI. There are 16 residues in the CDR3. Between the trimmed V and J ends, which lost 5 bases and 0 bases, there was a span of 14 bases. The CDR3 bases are TGTGCCAGCAGTCATCCCGGGACATTCTCTGGAAACACCATATATTTT. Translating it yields CASSHPGTFSGNTIYF. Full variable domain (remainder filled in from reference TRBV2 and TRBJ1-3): EPEVTQTPSHQVTQMGQEVILRCVPISNHLYFYWYRQILGQKVEFLVSFYNNEISEKSEIFDDQFSVERPDGSNFTLKIRSTKLEDSAMYFCASSHPGTFSGNTIYFGEGSWLTVV.

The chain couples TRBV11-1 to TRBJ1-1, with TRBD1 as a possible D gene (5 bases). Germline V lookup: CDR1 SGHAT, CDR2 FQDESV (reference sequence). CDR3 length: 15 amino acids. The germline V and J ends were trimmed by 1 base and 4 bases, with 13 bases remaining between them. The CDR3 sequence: CASSLDGAGPTEAFF. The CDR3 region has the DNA TGTGCCAGCAGCTTAGATGGGGCGGGGCCCACTGAAGCTTTCTTT.

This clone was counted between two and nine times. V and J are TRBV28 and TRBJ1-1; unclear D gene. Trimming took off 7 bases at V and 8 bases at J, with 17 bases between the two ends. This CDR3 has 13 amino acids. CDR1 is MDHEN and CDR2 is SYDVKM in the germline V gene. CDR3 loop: CASNSQQTSEAFF. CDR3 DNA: TGTGCCAGCAACTCCCAACAAACTAGCGAAGCTTTCTTT.

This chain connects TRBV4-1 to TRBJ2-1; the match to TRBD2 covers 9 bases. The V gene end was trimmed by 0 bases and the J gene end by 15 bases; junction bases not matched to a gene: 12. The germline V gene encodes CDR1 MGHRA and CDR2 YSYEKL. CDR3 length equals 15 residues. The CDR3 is CASSQENLAGSAPFF. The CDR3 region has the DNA TGCGCCAGCAGCCAAGAAAATCTAGCGGGGAGTGCTCCGTTCTTC.

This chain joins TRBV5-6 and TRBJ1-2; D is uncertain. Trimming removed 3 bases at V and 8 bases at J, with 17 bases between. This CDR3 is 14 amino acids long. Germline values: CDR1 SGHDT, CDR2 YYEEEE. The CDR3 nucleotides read TGTGCCAGCAGCTCGGACCGGGCCTTGTACGGCTACACCTTC. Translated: CASSSDRALYGYTF.

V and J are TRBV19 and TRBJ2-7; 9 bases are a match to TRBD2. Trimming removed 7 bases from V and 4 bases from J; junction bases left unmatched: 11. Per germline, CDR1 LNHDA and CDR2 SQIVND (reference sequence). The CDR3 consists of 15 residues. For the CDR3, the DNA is TGTGCCAGTACCAAGGCGGGAGGGCCGTCGTACGAGCAGTACTTC. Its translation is CASTKAGGPSYEQYF. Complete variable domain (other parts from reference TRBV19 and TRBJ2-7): DGGITQSPKYLFRKEGQNVTLSCEQNLNHDAMYWYRQDPGQGLRLIYYSQIVNDFQKGDIAEGYSVSREKKESFPLTVTSAQKNPTAFYLCASTKAGGPSYEQYFGPGTRLTVT.

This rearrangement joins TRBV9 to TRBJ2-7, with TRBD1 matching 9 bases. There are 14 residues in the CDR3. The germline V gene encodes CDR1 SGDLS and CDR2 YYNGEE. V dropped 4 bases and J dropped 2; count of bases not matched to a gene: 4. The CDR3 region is CASSLGQGPYEQYF. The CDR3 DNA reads TGTGCCAGCAGCCTGGGACAGGGACCCTACGAGCAGTACTTC.

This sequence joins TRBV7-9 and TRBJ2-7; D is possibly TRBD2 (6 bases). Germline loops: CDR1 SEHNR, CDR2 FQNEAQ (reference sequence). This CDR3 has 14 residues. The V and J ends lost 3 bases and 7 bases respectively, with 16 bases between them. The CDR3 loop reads CASSLGGARMEQYF. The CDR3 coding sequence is TGTGCCAGCAGCTTGGGCGGGGCCCGGATGGAGCAGTACTTC.

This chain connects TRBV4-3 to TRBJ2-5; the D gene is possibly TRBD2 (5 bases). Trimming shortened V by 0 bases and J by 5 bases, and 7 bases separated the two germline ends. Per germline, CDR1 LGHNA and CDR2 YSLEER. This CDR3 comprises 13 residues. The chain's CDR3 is CASSQDRGETQYF. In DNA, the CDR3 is TGCGCCAGCAGCCAAGATCGCGGGGAGACCCAGTACTTC.

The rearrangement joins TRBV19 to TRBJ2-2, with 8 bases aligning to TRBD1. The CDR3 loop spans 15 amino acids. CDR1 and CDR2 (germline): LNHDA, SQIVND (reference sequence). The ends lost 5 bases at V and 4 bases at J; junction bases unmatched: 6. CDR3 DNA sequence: TGTGCCAGTAGTTTCGGACAGGGAGCCACCGGGGAGCTGTTTTTT. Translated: CASSFGQGATGELFF.

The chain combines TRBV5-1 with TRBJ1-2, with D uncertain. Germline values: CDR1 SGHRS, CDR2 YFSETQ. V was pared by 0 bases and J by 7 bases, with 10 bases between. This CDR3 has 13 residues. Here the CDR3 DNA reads TGCGCCAGCAGCTTGGACATCTCGGCTGGCTACACCTTC. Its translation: CASSLDISAGYTF. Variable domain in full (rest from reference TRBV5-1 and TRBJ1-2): KAGVTQTPRYLIKTRGQQVTLSCSPISGHRSVSWYQQTPGQGLQFLFEYFSETQRNKGNFPGRFSGRQFSNSRSEMNVSTLELGDSALYLCASSLDISAGYTFGSGTRLTVV.

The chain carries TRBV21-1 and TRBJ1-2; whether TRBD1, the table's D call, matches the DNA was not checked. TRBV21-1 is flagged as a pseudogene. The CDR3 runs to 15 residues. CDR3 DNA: TGTGCCAGCAGCGAAGTAAAAAAGACAGGGCCCGGCTACACCTTC. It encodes CASSEVKKTGPGYTF.

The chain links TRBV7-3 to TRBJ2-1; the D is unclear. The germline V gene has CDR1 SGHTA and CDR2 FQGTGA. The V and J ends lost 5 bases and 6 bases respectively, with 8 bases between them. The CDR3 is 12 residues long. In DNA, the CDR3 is TGTGCCAGCAGCCGAAATCTCAATGAGCAGTTCTTC. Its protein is CASSRNLNEQFF. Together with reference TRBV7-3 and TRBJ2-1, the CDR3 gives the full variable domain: GAGVSQTPSNKVTEKGKYVELRCDPISGHTALYWYRQSLGQGPEFLIYFQGTGAADDSGLPNDRFFAVRPEGSVSTLKIQRTERGDSAVYLCASSRNLNEQFFGPGTRLTVL.

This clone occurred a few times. The CDR3 nucleotides are TGTGCCAGCAGTTTGGGACTAGCGTATGAGCAGTTCTTC. This gives the protein CASSLGLAYEQFF. The chain has TRBV28 and TRBJ2-1; 10 positions match TRBD2. The junction had 1 base not matched to a gene; V was cut back by 3 bases and J by 8 bases. Germline CDR1 and CDR2: MDHEN and SYDVKM. The CDR3 consists of 13 residues.

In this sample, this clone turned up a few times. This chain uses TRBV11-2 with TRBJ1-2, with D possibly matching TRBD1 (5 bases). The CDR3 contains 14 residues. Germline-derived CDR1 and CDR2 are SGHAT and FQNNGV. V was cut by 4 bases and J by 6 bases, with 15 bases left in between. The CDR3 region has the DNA TGTGCCAGCAGCTCTAGAGGGACCAGGGATGGCTACACCTTC. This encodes CASSSRGTRDGYTF.

CDR3 sequence: CASSLAWGPANEKLFF. CDR3 nucleotide sequence: TGTGCCAGCAGCTTAGCGTGGGGACCGGCTAATGAAAAACTGTTTTTT. The chain has TRBV7-8 and TRBJ1-4, with D tentatively TRBD1 (5 bases). CDR3 length equals 16 residues. V was shortened by 0 bases and J by 3 bases, with 11 bases between the two germline ends. Germline CDR1 SGHVS, CDR2 FQNEAQ.

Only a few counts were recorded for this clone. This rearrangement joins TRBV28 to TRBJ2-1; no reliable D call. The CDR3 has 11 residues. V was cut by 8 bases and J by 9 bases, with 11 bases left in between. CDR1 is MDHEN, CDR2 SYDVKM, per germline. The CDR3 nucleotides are TGTGCCAGCGTCGCCAATACTGAGCAGTTCTTC. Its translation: CASVANTEQFF.

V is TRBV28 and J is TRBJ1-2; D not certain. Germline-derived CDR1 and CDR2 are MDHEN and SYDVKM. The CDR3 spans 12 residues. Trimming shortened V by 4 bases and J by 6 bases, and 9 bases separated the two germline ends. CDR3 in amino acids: CASSYRVDGYTF. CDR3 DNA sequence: TGTGCCAGCAGTTACCGGGTCGATGGCTACACCTTC.

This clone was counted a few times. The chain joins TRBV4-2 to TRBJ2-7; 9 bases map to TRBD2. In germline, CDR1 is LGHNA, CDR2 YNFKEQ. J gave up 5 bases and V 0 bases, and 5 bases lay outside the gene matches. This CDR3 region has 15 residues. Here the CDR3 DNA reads TGTGCCAGCAGCCAAGATTGGACTAGCGACCACGAGCAGTACTTC. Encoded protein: CASSQDWTSDHEQYF.

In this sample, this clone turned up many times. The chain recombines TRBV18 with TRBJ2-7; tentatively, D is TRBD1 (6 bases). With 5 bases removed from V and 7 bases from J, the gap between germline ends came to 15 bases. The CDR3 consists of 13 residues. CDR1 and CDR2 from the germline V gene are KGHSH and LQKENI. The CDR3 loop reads CASSRDTLREQYF. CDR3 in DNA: TGTGCCAGCTCAAGGGACACCCTTCGAGAGCAGTACTTC.

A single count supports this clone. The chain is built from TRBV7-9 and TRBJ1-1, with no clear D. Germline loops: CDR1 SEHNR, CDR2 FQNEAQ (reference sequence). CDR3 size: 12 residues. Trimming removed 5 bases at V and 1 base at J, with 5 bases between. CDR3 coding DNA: TGTGCCAGCAGCCCCAAGAACACTGAAGCTTTCTTT. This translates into CASSPKNTEAFF.

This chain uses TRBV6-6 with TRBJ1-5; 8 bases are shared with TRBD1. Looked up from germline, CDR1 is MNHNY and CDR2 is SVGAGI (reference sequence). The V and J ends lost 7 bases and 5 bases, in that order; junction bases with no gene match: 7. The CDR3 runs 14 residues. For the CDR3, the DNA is TGTGCCAGCACCCTAAAGACAGGGGATCAGCCCCAGCATTTT. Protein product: CASTLKTGDQPQHF.

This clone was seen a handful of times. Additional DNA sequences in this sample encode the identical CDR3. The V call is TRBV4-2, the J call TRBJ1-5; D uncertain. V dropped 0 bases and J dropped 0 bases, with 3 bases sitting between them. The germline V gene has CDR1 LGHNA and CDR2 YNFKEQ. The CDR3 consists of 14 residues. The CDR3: CASSQDPSNQPQHF. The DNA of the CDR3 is TGTGCCAGCAGCCAAGATCCTAGCAATCAGCCCCAGCATTTT.

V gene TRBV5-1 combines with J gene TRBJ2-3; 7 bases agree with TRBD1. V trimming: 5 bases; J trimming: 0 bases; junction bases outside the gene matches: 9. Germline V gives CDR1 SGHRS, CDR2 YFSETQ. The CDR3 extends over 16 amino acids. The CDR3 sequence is CASSPITGASTDTQYF. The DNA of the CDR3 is TGCGCCAGCAGTCCTATTACAGGGGCGAGCACAGATACGCAGTATTTT.

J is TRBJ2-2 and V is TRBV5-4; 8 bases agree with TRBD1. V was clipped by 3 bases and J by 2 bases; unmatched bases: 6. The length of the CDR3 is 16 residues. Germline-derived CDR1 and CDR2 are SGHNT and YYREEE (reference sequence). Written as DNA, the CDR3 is TGTGCCAGCAGCTCAGACAGGGGTCGCAACACCGGGGAGCTGTTTTTT. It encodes CASSSDRGRNTGELFF.